This entry lists 31 T cell receptor beta chains sequenced from one sample in a study of PD-L1 blockade in urothelial cancer. Time point here: peripheral blood 6 weeks after treatment start. Produced via immunoSEQ multiplex PCR; TCRdb's table is partial and in-frame only. The table lists around 66,000 clones, about nine tenths of them singletons. Source: PBMCs, taken around atezolizumab (anti-PD-L1) treatment. These receptors originate from a man in his sixties with urothelial cancer.

J is TRBJ1-2 and V is TRBV29-1, with D maybe TRBD1 (5 bases). The germline V gene encodes CDR1 SQVTM and CDR2 ANQGSEA. Trimming took 5 bases from V and 7 from J, leaving 14 bases between them. CDR3 length: 12 residues. For the CDR3, the DNA is TGCAGCGTTACGGGGGAGGGGTCTGGCTACACCTTC. This encodes CSVTGEGSGYTF.

V usage is TRBV11-2 and J usage is TRBJ2-7; TRBD1 matches 7 bases. Germline values: CDR1 SGHAT, CDR2 FQNNGV. V dropped 5 bases and J dropped 0; count of bases not matched to a gene: 4. The CDR3 consists of 14 residues. The CDR3 bases are TGTGCCAGCAGCCACAGGGGACACTCCTACGAGCAGTACTTC. This sequence encodes CASSHRGHSYEQYF. Full variable domain (rest looked up from reference TRBV11-2 and TRBJ2-7): EAGVAQSPRYKIIEKRQSVAFWCNPISGHATLYWYQQILGQGPKLLIQFQNNGVVDDSQLPKDRFSAERLKGVDSTLKIQPAKLEDSAVYLCASSHRGHSYEQYFGPGTRLTVT.

The chain has TRBV19 and TRBJ1-2; TRBD1 matches at 8 bases. The CDR3 covers 15 residues. The V and J ends lost 10 bases and 3 bases, in that order; junction bases with no gene match: 13. Germline-derived CDR1 and CDR2 are LNHDA and SQIVND (reference sequence). The CDR3 sequence is CATWTGTVNDYGYTF. The CDR3 coding sequence is TGTGCCACCTGGACAGGGACGGTAAATGACTATGGCTACACCTTC. Variable domain in full (rest from reference TRBV19 and TRBJ1-2): DGGITQSPKYLFRKEGQNVTLSCEQNLNHDAMYWYRQDPGQGLRLIYYSQIVNDFQKGDIAEGYSVSREKKESFPLTVTSAQKNPTAFYLCATWTGTVNDYGYTFGSGTRLTVV.

The chain has TRBV7-2 and TRBJ2-1; D is possibly TRBD2 (6 bases). V lost 1 base, J lost 8 bases, and 12 bases lay in between. Germline lookup yields CDR1 SGHTA and CDR2 FQGNSA. The CDR3 covers 14 residues. The CDR3 DNA reads TGTGCCAGCAGCTTAGTCCCGGGGAGGTATGAGCAGTTCTTC. It translates to CASSLVPGRYEQFF. The full variable domain, completed using reference TRBV7-2 and TRBJ2-1, is GAGVSQSPSNKVTEKGKDVELRCDPISGHTALYWYRQSLGQGLEFLIYFQGNSAPDKSGLPSDRFSAERTGGSVSTLTIQRTQQEDSAVYLCASSLVPGRYEQFFGPGTRLTVL.

This sequence joins TRBV11-1 and TRBJ2-5, with D perhaps matching TRBD2 (6 bases). V dropped 1 base and J dropped 7 bases, with 16 bases sitting between them. Germline CDR1 reads SGHAT; CDR2 reads FQDESV (reference sequence). This CDR3 is 15 amino acids long. CDR3 coding DNA: TGTGCCAGCAGCTTAGAAGTCGCGGGGATTGGGACCCAGTACTTC. Translation: CASSLEVAGIGTQYF.

The chain is built from TRBV19 and TRBJ2-1; D may be TRBD2 (6 bases). V was trimmed by 10 bases and J by 8 bases, leaving 18 bases between them. CDR3 length: 13 amino acids. Germline V gene sequence: CDR1 LNHDA, CDR2 SQIVND (reference sequence). This CDR3 is CAIGGRLEDEQFF. Written as DNA, the CDR3 is TGTGCCATCGGGGGACGCCTTGAGGATGAGCAGTTCTTC.

The rearrangement joins TRBV7-2 to TRBJ1-5; D is unclear. Germline values: CDR1 SGHTA, CDR2 FQGNSA. CDR3 length: 14 residues. V was shortened by 1 base and J by 7 bases, with 11 bases between the two germline ends. The chain's CDR3 is CASSLVVGRQPQHF. The CDR3 nucleotides read TGTGCCAGCAGCTTAGTCGTAGGCAGGCAGCCCCAGCATTTT.

This clone was picked up one time. The chain has TRBV28 and TRBJ1-2, with a possible D match to TRBD1 (6 bases). The length of the CDR3 is 17 residues. Germline CDR1 MDHEN, CDR2 SYDVKM. V shed 6 bases and J shed 8 bases, with 28 bases lying between them. The CDR3 region is CASSIGVTGMILSGYTF. The CDR3 bases are TGTGCCAGCAGCATAGGGGTAACAGGGATGATCTTGAGCGGCTACACCTTC.

CDR3 in amino acids: CASSLRSLTDWNTEAFF. CDR3 nucleotide sequence: TGTGCCAGCAGCTTGCGAAGTCTCACTGACTGGAACACTGAAGCTTTCTTT. This sequence joins TRBV7-9 and TRBJ1-1; D gene ambiguous. Germline loops: CDR1 SEHNR, CDR2 FQNEAQ (reference sequence). The CDR3 is 17 residues long. V lost 3 bases to trimming and J lost 1 base, with 18 bases between them.

A single count supports this clone. The chain links TRBV6-5 to TRBJ2-2; D not certain. Trimming shortened V by 2 bases and J by 6 bases, and 7 bases separated the two germline ends. CDR1 is MNHEY, CDR2 SVGAGI, per germline. CDR3 length: 13 amino acids. The CDR3 DNA is TGTGCCAGCAGTTACCCCCTCTCCGGGGAGCTGTTTTTT. Translation: CASSYPLSGELFF.

V gene TRBV6-5 combines with J gene TRBJ2-3; D is perhaps TRBD1 (6 bases). The CDR3 totals 14 residues. The V gene's germline CDR1 is MNHEY and CDR2 SVGAGI. V was clipped by 6 bases and J by 3 bases, with 13 bases between them. The CDR3 DNA follows: TGTGCCAGCAGCCCACAGGGTTTGACAGATACGCAGTATTTT. It is translated as CASSPQGLTDTQYF.

The chain links TRBV30 to TRBJ1-4, with TRBD1 matching over 7 bases. CDR3 length: 15 residues. Germline CDR1 reads GTSNPN; CDR2 reads SVGIG (reference sequence). V lost 3 bases, J lost 5 bases, and 9 bases stayed unmatched. CDR3 coding DNA: TGTGCCTGGAGACCTTCACAGGGGTCGAATGAAAAACTGTTTTTT. Residues: CAWRPSQGSNEKLFF.

This clone occurred many times. This chain connects TRBV6-1 to TRBJ1-5; 8 bases agree with TRBD1. In germline, CDR1 is MNHNS, CDR2 SASEGT. V lost 3 bases, J lost 4 bases, and 8 bases stayed unmatched. The CDR3 consists of 16 residues. Written as DNA, the CDR3 is TGTGCCAGCAGTGAGGCCCTGACAGGGGTTAATCAGCCCCAGCATTTT. Translation gives CASSEALTGVNQPQHF.

The chain links TRBV27 to TRBJ2-3; a weak D match, TRBD2 (6 bases). Trimming stripped 0 bases from V and 0 bases from J, with 10 bases between. This CDR3 region has 16 residues. Germline V gene data show CDR1 as MNHEY and CDR2 as SMNVEV (reference sequence). The CDR3 DNA reads as TGTGCCAGCAGTTTATCGGGGGGAACTAGCACAGATACGCAGTATTTT. Translating it yields CASSLSGGTSTDTQYF.

V gene TRBV19 combines with J gene TRBJ2-1; 10 nucleotides match TRBD2. The CDR3 is 15 residues long. Germline V gives CDR1 LNHDA, CDR2 SQIVND (reference sequence). The trim removed 7 bases at V and 4 bases at J, leaving 7 bases unmatched. The CDR3 loop reads CASTHSGGLYNEQFF. CDR3 DNA sequence: TGTGCCAGTACCCATAGCGGGGGGCTTTACAATGAGCAGTTCTTC.

This rearrangement joins TRBV5-4 to TRBJ2-2; D might be TRBD1 (6 bases). The germline CDR1 and CDR2 sequences are SGHNT and YYREEE (reference sequence). Trimming stripped 8 bases from V and 5 bases from J, with 19 bases between. There are 15 residues in the CDR3. The CDR3 reads CASQLRHRVTGELFF. In nucleotides, the CDR3 is TGTGCCAGTCAATTGAGACACAGGGTGACCGGGGAGCTGTTTTTT.

V is TRBV19 and J is TRBJ1-1; TRBD1 matches 9 bases. CDR1 is LNHDA, CDR2 SQIVND, per germline (reference sequence). J lost 0 bases, V lost 6 bases, and 11 bases had no gene match. This CDR3 has 17 residues. CDR3 residues: CASRNIWGQGLNTEAFF. CDR3 DNA sequence: TGTGCCAGTAGAAACATATGGGGACAGGGATTGAACACTGAAGCTTTCTTT.

This clone was detected once. This rearrangement joins TRBV18 to TRBJ2-7; D remains unclear. The V and J ends lost 2 bases and 2 bases respectively, with 7 bases between them. This CDR3 is 13 amino acids long. CDR1 is KGHSH, CDR2 LQKENI, per germline. The CDR3 sequence: CASSPEAPYEQYF. For the CDR3, the DNA is TGTGCCAGCTCACCAGAGGCCCCCTACGAGCAGTACTTC. Full variable domain (missing parts from reference TRBV18 and TRBJ2-7): NAGVMQNPRHLVRRRGQEARLRCSPMKGHSHVYWYRQLPEEGLKFMVYLQKENIIDESGMPKERFSAEFPKEGPSILRIQQVVRGDSAAYFCASSPEAPYEQYFGPGTRLTVT.

The CDR3 DNA reads as TGTGCCAGCAGCTTGGGCGAAGGGAGGCGGGTGGAGCAGTTCTTC. Translated, it gives CASSLGEGRRVEQFF. The V and J genes are TRBV7-9 and TRBJ2-1; weak D call: TRBD2 (6 bases). Germline V CDR1 and CDR2: SEHNR, FQNEAQ (reference sequence). The CDR3 sequence is 15 residues long. The V gene lost 3 bases and the J gene lost 10 bases, with 19 bases spanning the gap.

V is TRBV5-4 and J is TRBJ2-7, with D tentatively TRBD2 (6 bases). In germline, CDR1 is SGHNT, CDR2 YYREEE (reference sequence). This CDR3 comprises 15 residues. V shed 6 bases and J shed 6 bases, with 22 bases lying between them. The CDR3 here is CASTLDGRRDSEQYF. CDR3 nucleotides: TGTGCCAGCACCCTGGACGGAAGGAGGGACTCCGAGCAGTACTTC.

The rearrangement joins TRBV7-2 to TRBJ1-2; possibly TRBD1 for D (5 bases). The CDR3 runs to 15 residues. The V and J ends lost 5 bases and 4 bases respectively, with 17 bases between them. The germline V gene has CDR1 SGHTA and CDR2 FQGNSA. CDR3: CASSTPQGNFYGYTF. Written as DNA, the CDR3 is TGTGCCAGCAGCACGCCCCAGGGTAACTTCTATGGCTACACCTTC.

This clone was seen at least ten times. V is TRBV10-1 and J is TRBJ2-7; 9 nucleotides align to TRBD1. In germline, CDR1 is WNHNN, CDR2 SYGVQD (reference sequence). This CDR3 has 15 amino acids. Trimming took 8 bases from V and 6 from J; bases not matched to a gene: 14. CDR3 amino acids: CASSPTGTGSGEQYF. Here the CDR3 DNA reads TGCGCCAGCTCTCCCACCGGGACAGGGTCTGGCGAGCAGTACTTC.

In this sample, this clone turned up once. V and J are TRBV6-1 and TRBJ1-2; 7 bases match TRBD1. The CDR3 contains 14 residues. The J segment lost 4 bases and the V segment lost 6 bases, leaving 8 bases of the junction unmatched. Per germline, CDR1 MNHNS and CDR2 SASEGT. The DNA of the CDR3 is TGTGCCAGCAGGGCCCCGGGACAGCCCTATGGCTACACCTTC. Its protein product is CASRAPGQPYGYTF.

J is TRBJ1-1 and V is TRBV19; 10 bases are shared with TRBD1. With V trimmed by 6 bases and J by 0 bases, 7 bases remained unmatched. The CDR3 is 16 residues long. Germline V lookup: CDR1 LNHDA, CDR2 SQIVND (reference sequence). The CDR3 reads CASRMGQGRVNTEAFF. Here the CDR3 DNA reads TGTGCCAGTAGGATGGGACAGGGGAGAGTGAACACTGAAGCTTTCTTT.

This rearrangement joins TRBV5-1 to TRBJ2-7, with D perhaps TRBD1 (6 bases). CDR3 length: 16 amino acids. Per the germline V gene, CDR1 is SGHRS and CDR2 is YFSETQ. V shed 2 bases and J shed 0 bases, with 15 bases lying between them. The CDR3 reads CASSFLLTGLSYEQYF. The CDR3, as DNA: TGCGCCAGCAGCTTTTTGTTAACAGGGCTCTCCTACGAGCAGTACTTC.

The chain joins TRBV6-6 to TRBJ1-2; D remains unclear. CDR3 size: 12 residues. From germline, CDR1 is MNHNY and CDR2 SVGAGI (reference sequence). CDR3 amino acids: CAYGGRNYGYTF. CDR3 DNA sequence: TGTGCATATGGAGGGCGTAACTATGGCTACACCTTC.

J is TRBJ2-3 and V is TRBV7-3; a possible D gene is TRBD1 (6 bases). Germline V gene data show CDR1 as SGHTA and CDR2 as FQGTGA. CDR3 size: 14 residues. V was shortened by 4 bases and J by 2 bases, with 10 bases between the two germline ends. The CDR3 region has the DNA TGTGCCAGCAGCTCCCTGGGGGCCACAGATACGCAGTATTTT. Translated, it gives CASSSLGATDTQYF.

This chain joins TRBV9 and TRBJ2-7, with 7 bases that match TRBD1. The CDR3 totals 14 residues. Per germline, CDR1 SGDLS and CDR2 YYNGEE. The trim removed 3 bases at V and 6 bases at J, leaving 9 bases unmatched. CDR3 in amino acids: CASSAGTEFIEQYF. The CDR3 region has the DNA TGTGCCAGCAGCGCCGGGACAGAGTTCATCGAGCAGTACTTC.

The CDR3 bases are TGTGCCAGCAGTGGAATAGGGGGAACCGGGGAGCTGTTTTTT. Amino acid sequence: CASSGIGGTGELFF. This rearrangement joins TRBV6-4 to TRBJ2-2; a weak D match, TRBD1 (6 bases). V gave up 4 bases and J gave up 5 bases, with 11 bases separating them. Germline V gene data show CDR1 as MRHNA and CDR2 as SNTAGT. The CDR3 loop spans 14 amino acids.

The chain is built from TRBV28 and TRBJ2-1; D unclear. Trimming cost V 3 bases and J 4 bases, with 7 bases left between them. This CDR3 comprises 13 residues. Germline CDR1 is MDHEN and CDR2 is SYDVKM. The CDR3 reads CASSLVRYNEQFF. The CDR3 nucleotides read TGTGCCAGCAGTTTGGTCAGGTACAATGAGCAGTTCTTC. The variable domain in full, completed from reference TRBV28 and TRBJ2-1, reads DVKVTQSSRYLVKRTGEKVFLECVQDMDHENMFWYRQDPGLGLRLIYFSYDVKMKEKGDIPEGYSVSREKKERFSLILESASTNQTSMYLCASSLVRYNEQFFGPGTRLTVL.

This clone has a handful of counts. This chain uses TRBV19 with TRBJ2-1; D gene ambiguous. CDR1 and CDR2 from the germline V gene are LNHDA and SQIVND (reference sequence). The CDR3 is made up of 13 amino acids. Deletions cut 3 bases from V and 5 bases from J, with 8 bases between. The chain's CDR3 is CASSIGFNNEQFF. Here the CDR3 DNA reads TGTGCCAGTAGTATCGGGTTCAACAATGAGCAGTTCTTC.